This T cell receptor beta chain was sequenced for a study of graft-versus-host responses after intestinal transplantation. Across the study: Recipients were all induced with anti-thymocyte globulin, then given tacrolimus and steroids for roughly 3 years.

Sequenced by immunoSEQ multiplex PCR; TCRdb stores in-frame clones only, minus some. The profile covers about 91,000 clones, with 85% to 95% appearing a single time and approximately 0.33% taken by the ten largest. Germline values: CDR1 LNHNV, CDR2 YYDKDF (reference sequence). The CDR3 is made up of 12 amino acids. The V and J ends lost 0 bases and 5 bases respectively, with 5 bases between them. For this clone: The antigen remains undetermined.

Sequencing used unstimulated CD4+ T cells sorted from spleen or lymph node cells, obtained before transplant. This chain joins TRBV15 and TRBJ2-7; weak D call: TRBD2 (5 bases). The clonotype originates from a human donor who was the organ donor for an intestinal transplant. The CDR3 coding sequence is TGTGCCACCAGCAGAGAAGCGGACGAGCAGTACTTC. Its protein is CATSREADEQYF.